Listed below are T cell receptor beta chains from one sample, sequenced in a study of identical twins. One entry per CDR3 protein, called by TCRdb with MiXCR from the 5' RACE reads. The profile shows 640,000 or so distinct CDR3 sequences, 6% to 6.5% of them singletons. The material sequenced was naive T cells sorted from blood. These receptor sequences come from a man in his late teens or twenties in good health. Each CDR3 is given with its conserved first and last residue. The D gene is left open where the match is weak. The size entry is marked missing in some rows and otherwise reads once, few, many or a size class.

size	length	V	D	J	DNA	CDR3
few	13	TRBV2	-	TRBJ2-6	TGTGCCATTCGGCGTTTTGGGGCCAACGTCCTGACTTTC	CAIRRFGANVLTF
many	14	TRBV10-3	-	TRBJ1-2	TGTGCCATCAGTGAGGGGGGCGCCGGCTATGGCTACACCTTC	CAISEGGAGYGYTF
-	16	TRBV24-1	TRBD1	TRBJ1-5	TGTGCCACCAGTGAGGGAGGACAGGGGAGCAATCAGCCCCAGCATTTT	CATSEGGQGSNQPQHF
many	14	TRBV29-1	-	TRBJ2-1	TGCAGCGTTGCAGGGCAAAATCAGGCATCTGAGCAGTTCTTC	CSVAGQNQASEQFF
many	15	TRBV3-1	TRBD2	TRBJ2-1	TGTGCCAGCAGCCCCGGACTAGCGGGATTCAATGAGCAGTTCTTC	CASSPGLAGFNEQFF
many	15	TRBV20-1	TRBD2	TRBJ2-1	TGCAGTGCTAGACAAACTAGCGGGAGCTTCCATGAGCAGTTCTTC	CSARQTSGSFHEQFF
once	15	TRBV18	-	TRBJ2-2	TGTGCGTTCGGGGTATCAGCACCGAACACCGGGGAGCTGTTTTTT	CAFGVSAPNTGELFF
-	13	TRBV12-3/TRBV12-4	-	TRBJ2-3	TGTGCCAGCAGGCTAGGGGAGTGGGATACGCAGTATTTT	CASRLGEWDTQYF
-	16	TRBV28	-	TRBJ1-2	TGTGCCAGCAGTCCTATGAGGGCCTCCAGGGACTATGGCTACACCTTC	CASSPMRASRDYGYTF
many	15	TRBV20-1	TRBD2	TRBJ2-1	TGCAGTGCTTGGCTAGCGGGAGAGTCCTACAATGAGCAGTTCTTC	CSAWLAGESYNEQFF
-	14	TRBV4-1	-	TRBJ2-2	TGCGCCAGCAGCCAAGTGGCGGACACCGGGGAGCTGTTTTTT	CASSQVADTGELFF
many	13	TRBV20-1	TRBD1	TRBJ2-1	TGCAGTGCTAGAGATCACAGGGGTAATGAGCAGTTCTTC	CSARDHRGNEQFF
many	14	TRBV5-8	TRBD1	TRBJ1-1	TGTGCCAGCAGCTCGACAGGGTTTGACACTGAAGCTTTCTTT	CASSSTGFDTEAFF
-	15	TRBV7-9	-	TRBJ2-3	TGTGCCAGCTTTGTCCGGGACGGAAACACAGATACGCAGTATTTT	CASFVRDGNTDTQYF
many	14	TRBV10-3	TRBD1	TRBJ1-2	TGTGCCATCAGTCAGGACAGGGGAAAGGGTGGCTACACCTTC	CAISQDRGKGGYTF
-	18	TRBV7-8	TRBD2	TRBJ2-3	TGTGCCAGCAGTCAAAGGATACCGGGACTAGTCGTCACAGATACGCAGTATTTT	CASSQRIPGLVVTDTQYF
few	16	TRBV24-1	TRBD1	TRBJ2-3	TGTGCCACCAGCGAAAAGGACAGGGGAGGACGGTATACGCAGTATTTT	CATSEKDRGGRYTQYF
many	13	TRBV6-6	-	TRBJ2-2	TGTGCCAGCAGTTACTTGGACACCGGGGAGCTGTTTTTT	CASSYLDTGELFF
many	14	TRBV6-2/TRBV6-3	-	TRBJ2-1	TGTGCCAGCAGTTACTCGAGGGTATTGGATGAGCAGTTCTTC	CASSYSRVLDEQFF
few	17	TRBV28	TRBD1	TRBJ2-5	TGTGCCAGCACTATTCCCGCAGGACAGGGTTTACAAGAGACCCAGTACTTC	CASTIPAGQGLQETQYF